This T cell receptor beta chain came from a study of cytomegalovirus exposure and HLA in healthy donors. Study-wide results and caveats: Listed as cytomegalovirus-associated were 164 TCR beta chains. In an earlier analysis, productive rearrangement rates for most beta V segments clustered near 87% or 30%. Sequencing likely generated an artifact that appeared as a cluster of highly shared sequence variants. Researchers reported in a later analysis that a missense DCLRE1C variant was tied to TCR beta V- and J-gene trimming.

There are 15 residues in the CDR3. Germline V gene sequence: CDR1 SGDLS, CDR2 YYNGEE. Comments on this clone: Its antigen is currently unknown. A junction end diverges from the germline sequence, so it may reflect a read error.

It was with 60 Vbeta and 13 Jbeta primers that the PCR ran. Only in-frame clones appear in the TCRdb table, and some are missing; sequencing was by immunoSEQ multiplex PCR. The sample has about 120,000 clones; 80% are singletons. V gene TRBV9 combines with J gene TRBJ2-5; TRBD2 agrees at 8 bases. This TCR derives from a female donor in good health and CMV-seropositive. The sample taken for sequencing was PBMCs. For the CDR3, the DNA is TGTGCCAGCAGCGTAGCTTTAGGCGTCGGGACTAGTATTGACTTC. Translation: CASSVALGVGTSIDF.